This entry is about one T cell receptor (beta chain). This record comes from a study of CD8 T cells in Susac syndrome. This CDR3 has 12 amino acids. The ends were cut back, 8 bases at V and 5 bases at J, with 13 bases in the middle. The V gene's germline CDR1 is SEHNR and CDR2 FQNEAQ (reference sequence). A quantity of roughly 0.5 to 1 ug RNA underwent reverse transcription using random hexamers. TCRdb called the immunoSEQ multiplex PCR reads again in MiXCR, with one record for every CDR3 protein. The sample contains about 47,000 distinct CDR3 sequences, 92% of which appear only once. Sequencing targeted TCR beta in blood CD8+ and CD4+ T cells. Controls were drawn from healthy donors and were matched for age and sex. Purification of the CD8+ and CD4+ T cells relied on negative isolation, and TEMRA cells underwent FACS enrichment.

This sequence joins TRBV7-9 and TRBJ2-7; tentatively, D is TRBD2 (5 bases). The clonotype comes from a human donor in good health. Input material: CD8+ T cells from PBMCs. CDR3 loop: CASSPSRDEQYF. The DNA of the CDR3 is TGTGCCAGCTCCCCATCGCGGGACGAGCAGTACTTC.